This T cell receptor (beta chain) emerged from a study of Ad26.COV2.S vaccination and SARS-CoV-2 variants. About the research overall: Intramuscular Ad26.COV2.S at 5x10^10 or 1x10^11 viral particles. Findings and limits, study-wide: It was reported that spike-specific CD8+ and CD4+ T cell responses were substantially broad after vaccination.

Profiling relied on immunoSEQ multiplex PCR, and the TCRdb table lists in-frame clones only, not all of them. The repertoire has about 680,000 clones, roughly 90% of them found once; the top ten carry over 1.3%. Noted treatment: around 19 received Ad26.COV2.S at low or high dose, single or two shots; about 5 received placebo; per-sample allocation not given. At day 63 after the first vaccine or placebo injection, samples were drawn. Points on this clone: Its antigen is still unknown.

The receptor comes from a person aged 18-60 years who received the Ad26.COV2.S COVID-19 vaccine or a placebo. The input for sequencing was peripheral blood, taken in a trial of Ad26.COV2.S vaccine versus placebo.

This CDR3 is CSASLGVALTGELFF. The CDR3 nucleotides are TGCAGTGCTAGTCTCGGCGTCGCTTTGACCGGGGAGCTGTTTTTT. The chain joins TRBV20-1 to TRBJ2-2; the D is unclear. Looked up from germline, CDR1 is DFQATT and CDR2 is SNEGSKA (reference sequence). V lost 3 bases and J 5 bases, leaving 16 bases between the germline ends. The CDR3 totals 15 residues.